Below are 8 T cell receptor beta chains sequenced from a single sample in a study of blood T cell repertoires in COVID-19. TCRdb's table, derived via immunoSEQ multiplex PCR, lists solely in-frame clones and lacks some. The table has around 230,000 clones, around 89% seen once. Sequences were obtained from PBMCs or T cells enriched from blood (not recorded which). The receptors were gathered from a woman aged 40 to 50 with acute COVID-19.

This clone was counted a few times. The rearrangement joins TRBV6-4 to TRBJ2-1; 11 nucleotides line up with TRBD2. Germline V gives CDR1 MRHNA, CDR2 SNTAGT. This CDR3 spans 16 amino acids. Trimming at V came to 4 bases and at J to 6 bases, leaving 8 bases not matched to a gene. The CDR3: CASSALTSGDPNEQFF. The CDR3 nucleotides read TGTGCCAGCAGTGCTCTGACTAGCGGGGACCCCAATGAGCAGTTCTTC.

The chain employs TRBV2 and TRBJ1-6; TRBD1 aligns across 9 bases. Germline CDR1 is SNHLY and CDR2 is FYNNEI. J was trimmed by 6 bases and V by 6 bases; bases with no gene match: 3. There are 14 residues in the CDR3. The CDR3 DNA sequence: TGTGCCAGCAGGGGGACAGGGTCTAATTCACCCCTCCACTTT. Translating it yields CASRGTGSNSPLHF.

The chain links TRBV11-2 to TRBJ1-1, with 9 bases aligning to TRBD1. V lost 4 bases and J lost 4; bases outside the gene matches: 7. The CDR3 is 15 amino acids. Germline V gene lookup returns CDR1 SGHAT and CDR2 FQNNGV. The CDR3 bases are TGTGCCAGCAGCTCCCGACGGGACAGGGCCACTGAAGCTTTCTTT. Protein: CASSSRRDRATEAFF.

The J gene is TRBJ2-1, the V gene TRBV9, with 12 bases fitting TRBD2. Trimming cost V 5 bases and J 5 bases; bases outside gene matches: 8. The CDR3 sequence is 16 residues long. Germline V gene lookup returns CDR1 SGDLS and CDR2 YYNGEE. The CDR3 DNA reads as TGTGCCAGCAGTGTACGACTAGCGGGAGTGGACAATGAGCAGTTCTTC. It encodes CASSVRLAGVDNEQFF.

This chain connects TRBV5-5 to TRBJ1-1, with TRBD1 as a possible D gene (6 bases). Trimming removed 0 bases from V and 4 bases from J, with 13 bases in between. The germline CDR1 and CDR2 sequences are SGHKS and YYEKEE (reference sequence). The CDR3 extends over 15 amino acids. The CDR3 sequence is CASSLVFRGSTEAFF. As DNA, the CDR3 is TGTGCCAGCAGCTTGGTTTTCAGGGGAAGCACTGAAGCTTTCTTT.

The rearrangement uses TRBV28 and TRBJ1-2, with 8 bases matching TRBD1. Germline V gene sequence: CDR1 MDHEN, CDR2 SYDVKM. The CDR3 has 17 amino acids. The J segment lost 6 bases and the V segment lost 2 bases, leaving 14 bases of the junction unmatched. As DNA, the CDR3 is TGTGCCAGCAGTTTAAGCGGCAGGGGGCTTGCCGGTGATGGCTACACCTTC. It is translated as CASSLSGRGLAGDGYTF.

Only one count was recorded for this clone. V usage is TRBV2 and J usage is TRBJ1-4; possible D gene TRBD1, 6 bases. Between the trimmed V and J ends, which lost 7 bases and 8 bases, there was a span of 23 bases. The CDR3 is made up of 16 amino acids. Germline V lookup: CDR1 SNHLY, CDR2 FYNNEI. CDR3 region: CASTPVPGTNQEKLFF. The CDR3 region has the DNA TGTGCCAGCACCCCGGTACCCGGGACAAACCAAGAAAAACTGTTTTTT.

The rearrangement joins TRBV5-1 to TRBJ2-5; TRBD2 aligns across 8 bases. The CDR3 loop spans 16 amino acids. V lost 5 bases and J lost 5; bases outside the gene matches: 14. Germline CDR1 SGHRS, CDR2 YFSETQ. CDR3 protein: CASSYSRGADIETQYF. The CDR3 DNA is TGCGCCAGCAGTTATTCGCGGGGGGCGGACATCGAGACCCAGTACTTC.